This entry concerns a single T cell receptor beta chain. The data are from a study of blood T cell repertoires in COVID-19. Overall study: Sites in the United States, Italy and Spain provided acute and convalescent COVID-19 samples. T cells, B-cell-depleted T cells, or PBMCs supplied cDNA or gDNA.

Some clones are missing from TCRdb's copy, which holds only in-frame ones; the method was immunoSEQ multiplex PCR. Of 110,000 or so clones listed, around 86% are singletons. The sequence was collected from a woman aged 65 to 85 with acute or convalescent COVID-19. Sequenced sample: peripheral blood.

This chain's CDR3 is CASALSSGNTIYF. CDR3 nucleotide sequence: TGTGCCAGCGCTCTAAGCTCTGGAAACACCATATATTTT. The gene calls are TRBV11-2 and TRBJ1-3, with no clear D. From germline, CDR1 is SGHAT and CDR2 FQNNGV. This CDR3 contains 13 residues. Trimming pared 8 bases from V and 0 bases from J, leaving 8 bases between.